What follows are 7 T cell receptor beta chains derived from one specimen sequenced in a study of cytomegalovirus exposure and HLA in healthy donors (dated by TCRdb to about 2017). The library relied on the immunoSEQ multiplex PCR assay. The multiplex PCR relied on a mix of 60 forward primers for TCR Vbeta segments and 13 reverse primers for TCR Jbeta segments. Imported from immuneACCESS, the table was reduced by TCRdb to in-frame sequences with V and J called. These copies leave out some clones; in studies compared against another copy, an unresolved V gene accounts for under half, and the cause of the remainder is not known. The table for this sample lists 110,000 to 150,000 clones; roughly 83% of them were counted only once. The ten largest clones take up about 3.4% of the sample. Sequenced input: PBMCs. These receptors all stem from a female donor in good health and CMV-seronegative.

This chain uses TRBV5-4 with TRBJ1-1; 7 nucleotides align to TRBD1. The ends lost 4 bases at V and 1 base at J; junction bases unmatched: 7. The CDR3 length is 15 residues. In germline, CDR1 is SGHNT, CDR2 YYREEE (reference sequence). CDR3 amino acids: CASSTTRTGNTEAFF. The CDR3 nucleotides are TGTGCCAGCAGCACCACTCGGACAGGGAACACTGAAGCTTTCTTT. Drawing the rest from reference TRBV5-4 and TRBJ1-1, the complete variable domain is ETGVTQSPTHLIKTRGQQVTLRCSSQSGHNTVSWYQQALGQGPQFIFQYYREEENGRGNFPPRFSGLQFPNYSSELNVNALELDDSALYLCASSTTRTGNTEAFFGQGTRLTVV.

CDR3 protein: CASSSSGNQPQHF. The CDR3 DNA reads as TGTGCCAGCAGCAGCAGCGGGAATCAGCCCCAGCATTTT. This rearrangement joins TRBV6-5 to TRBJ1-5; D gene ambiguous. Germline V gene sequence: CDR1 MNHEY, CDR2 SVGAGI. CDR3 length: 13 amino acids. The V gene lost 6 bases and the J gene lost 4 bases, with 10 bases spanning the gap.

The chain joins TRBV13 to TRBJ1-1; TRBD1 agrees at 11 bases. Germline V gene sequence: CDR1 PRHDT, CDR2 FYEKMQ (reference sequence). The CDR3 extends over 17 amino acids. The J segment lost 1 base and the V segment lost 7 bases, leaving 11 bases of the junction unmatched. The CDR3 coding sequence is TGTGCCAGCAAGCCTTGGACAGGGGGCGCGGGGAACACTGAAGCTTTCTTT. This sequence encodes CASKPWTGGAGNTEAFF.

This clone appeared once. The rearrangement links TRBV30 to TRBJ2-5; 8 bases agree with TRBD1. The germline CDR1 and CDR2 sequences are GTSNPN and SVGIG (reference sequence). The CDR3 has 15 residues. V was pared by 2 bases and J by 5 bases, with 10 bases of the junction left unmatched. The CDR3 DNA is TGTGCCTGGAGTTCACGACAGGGGTACGGGGAGACCCAGTACTTC. This codes for CAWSSRQGYGETQYF.

CDR3 sequence reads: CASSIEGTQNQPQHF. Here the CDR3 DNA reads TGTGCCAGTAGTATTGAGGGAACCCAAAATCAGCCCCAGCATTTT. The chain uses TRBV19 and TRBJ1-5; D is unclear. The CDR3 runs 15 residues. In germline, CDR1 is LNHDA, CDR2 SQIVND (reference sequence). The V and J ends lost 3 bases and 4 bases respectively, with 13 bases between them.

The chain uses TRBV5-4 and TRBJ2-7, with a possible D match to TRBD2 (6 bases). The CDR3 extends over 14 amino acids. With 4 bases removed from V and 6 bases from J, the gap between germline ends came to 17 bases. Germline CDR1 reads SGHNT; CDR2 reads YYREEE (reference sequence). The CDR3 bases are TGTGCCAGCAGCCAGGACTACTCGAGCTCCGAGCAGTACTTC. It is translated as CASSQDYSSSEQYF.

This chain links TRBV7-2 with TRBJ2-2, with TRBD2 matching over 8 bases. With V trimmed by 3 bases and J by 6 bases, 6 bases remained unmatched. The germline CDR1 and CDR2 sequences are SGHTA and FQGNSA. The CDR3 is 15 amino acids. The CDR3 DNA reads as TGTGCCAGCAGCTTGGCGGGGGGCGCCCCCGGGGAGCTGTTTTTT. Translating it yields CASSLAGGAPGELFF.